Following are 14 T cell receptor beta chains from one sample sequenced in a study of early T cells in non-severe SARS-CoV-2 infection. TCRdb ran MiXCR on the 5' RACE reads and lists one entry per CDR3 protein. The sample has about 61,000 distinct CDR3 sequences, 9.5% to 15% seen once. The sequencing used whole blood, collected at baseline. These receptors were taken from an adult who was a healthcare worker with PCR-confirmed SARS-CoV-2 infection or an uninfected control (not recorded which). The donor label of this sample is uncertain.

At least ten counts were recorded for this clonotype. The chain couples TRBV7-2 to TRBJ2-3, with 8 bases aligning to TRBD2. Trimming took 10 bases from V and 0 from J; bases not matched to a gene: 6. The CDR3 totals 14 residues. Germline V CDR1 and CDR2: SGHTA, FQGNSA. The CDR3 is CANTGGDSTDTQYF. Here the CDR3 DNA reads TGTGCCAACACGGGGGGGGACAGCACAGATACGCAGTATTTT.

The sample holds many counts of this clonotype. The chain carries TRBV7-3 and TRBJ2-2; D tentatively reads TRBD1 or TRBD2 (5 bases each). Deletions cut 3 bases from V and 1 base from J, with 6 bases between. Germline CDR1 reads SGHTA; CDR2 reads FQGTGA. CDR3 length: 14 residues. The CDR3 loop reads CASSLGVNTGELFF. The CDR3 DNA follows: TGTGCCAGCAGCTTGGGGGTGAACACCGGGGAGCTGTTTTTT.

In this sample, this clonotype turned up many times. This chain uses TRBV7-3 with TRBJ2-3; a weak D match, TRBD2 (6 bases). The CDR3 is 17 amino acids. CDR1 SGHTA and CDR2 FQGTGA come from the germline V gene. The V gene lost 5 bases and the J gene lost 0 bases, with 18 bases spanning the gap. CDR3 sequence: CASSADLRGSSTDTQYF. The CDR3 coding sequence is TGTGCCAGCAGCGCAGACTTGCGGGGCTCAAGCACAGATACGCAGTATTTT. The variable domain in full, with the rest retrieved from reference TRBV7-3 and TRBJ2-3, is GAGVSQTPSNKVTEKGKYVELRCDPISGHTALYWYRQSLGQGPEFLIYFQGTGAADDSGLPNDRFFAVRPEGSVSTLKIQRTERGDSAVYLCASSADLRGSSTDTQYFGPGTRLTVL.

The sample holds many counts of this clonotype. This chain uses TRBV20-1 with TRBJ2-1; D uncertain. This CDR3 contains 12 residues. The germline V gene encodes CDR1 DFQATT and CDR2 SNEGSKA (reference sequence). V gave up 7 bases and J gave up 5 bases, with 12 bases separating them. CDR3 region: CSGLRVNNEQFF. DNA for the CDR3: TGCAGTGGTCTTCGGGTGAACAATGAGCAGTTCTTC.

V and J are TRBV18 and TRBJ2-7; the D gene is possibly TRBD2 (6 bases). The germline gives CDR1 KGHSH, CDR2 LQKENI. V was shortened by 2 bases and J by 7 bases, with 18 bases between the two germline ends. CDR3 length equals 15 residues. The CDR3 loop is CASSPRFPSGGEQYV. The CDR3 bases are TGTGCCAGCTCACCAAGGTTTCCATCCGGGGGTGAGCAGTACGTC.

The CDR3 nucleotides are TGCAGCGTTGTCGATGGCTACACCTTC. Amino acid sequence: CSVVDGYTF. V gene TRBV29-1 combines with J gene TRBJ1-2; D gene uncertain. This CDR3 spans 9 amino acids. Germline CDR1 SQVTM, CDR2 ANQGSEA. V shed 4 bases and J shed 6 bases, with 3 bases lying between them.

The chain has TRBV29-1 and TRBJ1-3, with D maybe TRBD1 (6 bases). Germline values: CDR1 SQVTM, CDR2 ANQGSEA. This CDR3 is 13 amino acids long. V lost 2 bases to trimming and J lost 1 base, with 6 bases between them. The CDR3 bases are TGCAGCGTTGAAACAGGGTCTGGAAACACCATATATTTT. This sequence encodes CSVETGSGNTIYF.

The CDR3 DNA reads as TGTGCCAGCAGCTTAGTTGGGGGGTCGGGCGAGCAGTACGTC. Amino acids: CASSLVGGSGEQYV. The genes are TRBV7-8 and TRBJ2-7; possible D gene TRBD2, 6 bases. Germline V gene lookup returns CDR1 SGHVS and CDR2 FQNEAQ. This CDR3 has 14 amino acids. Trimming stripped 1 base from V and 6 bases from J, with 13 bases between.

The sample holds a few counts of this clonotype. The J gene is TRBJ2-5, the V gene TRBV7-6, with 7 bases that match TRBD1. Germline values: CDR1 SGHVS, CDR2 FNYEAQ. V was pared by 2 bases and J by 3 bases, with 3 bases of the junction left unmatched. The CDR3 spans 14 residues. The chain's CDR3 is CASSLTTGKETQYF. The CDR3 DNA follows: TGTGCCAGCAGCTTAACGACAGGGAAAGAGACCCAGTACTTC.

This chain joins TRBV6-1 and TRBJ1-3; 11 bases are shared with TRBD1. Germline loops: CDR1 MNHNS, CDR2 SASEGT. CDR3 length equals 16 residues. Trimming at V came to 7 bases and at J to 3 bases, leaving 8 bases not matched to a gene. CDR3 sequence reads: CASNQDRGRRGNTIYF. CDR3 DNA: TGTGCCAGCAACCAGGACAGGGGGCGTCGTGGAAACACCATATATTTT.

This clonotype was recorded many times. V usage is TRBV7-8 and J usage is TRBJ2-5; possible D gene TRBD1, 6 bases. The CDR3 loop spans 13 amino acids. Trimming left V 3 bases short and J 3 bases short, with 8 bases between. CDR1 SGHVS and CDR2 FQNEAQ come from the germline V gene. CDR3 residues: CASSFRGKETQYF. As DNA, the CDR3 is TGTGCCAGCAGCTTCAGGGGAAAAGAGACCCAGTACTTC.

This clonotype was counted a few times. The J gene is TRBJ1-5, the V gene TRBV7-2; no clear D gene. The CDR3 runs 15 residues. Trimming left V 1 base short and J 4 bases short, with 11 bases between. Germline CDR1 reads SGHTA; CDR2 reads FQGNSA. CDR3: CASSLEGQKNQPQHF. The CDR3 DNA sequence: TGTGCCAGCAGCTTAGAAGGGCAGAAAAATCAGCCCCAGCATTTT. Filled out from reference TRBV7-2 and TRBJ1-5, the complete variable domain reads GAGVSQSPSNKVTEKGKDVELRCDPISGHTALYWYRQSLGQGLEFLIYFQGNSAPDKSGLPSDRFSAERTGGSVSTLTIQRTQQEDSAVYLCASSLEGQKNQPQHFGDGTRLSIL.

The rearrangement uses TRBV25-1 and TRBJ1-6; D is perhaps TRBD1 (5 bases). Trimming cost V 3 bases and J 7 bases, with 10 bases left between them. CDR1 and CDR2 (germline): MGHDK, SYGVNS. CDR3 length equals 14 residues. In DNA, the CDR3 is TGTGCCAGCAGTGATTTAGGGGAAAATTCACCCCTCCACTTT. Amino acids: CASSDLGENSPLHF.

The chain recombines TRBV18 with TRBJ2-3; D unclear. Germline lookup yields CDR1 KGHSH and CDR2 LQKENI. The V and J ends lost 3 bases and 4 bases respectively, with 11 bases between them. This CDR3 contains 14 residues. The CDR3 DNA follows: TGTGCCAGCTCACCGACTCATGGTTCAGATACGCAGTATTTT. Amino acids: CASSPTHGSDTQYF.